This TCR beta chain was identified during a study of blood T cell repertoires in COVID-19. Study overall: COVID-19 samples collected from the United States, Italy and Spain covered acute and convalescent phases.

V was clipped by 4 bases and J by 2 bases; unmatched bases: 8. The CDR3 runs to 15 residues. Germline CDR1 and CDR2: LNHDA and SQIVND (reference sequence). Method: immunoSEQ multiplex PCR; TCRdb's copy keeps in-frame clones and lacks some. The table records under 400,000 clones, 90% of them present only once. The sample consisted of peripheral blood. V usage is TRBV19 and J usage is TRBJ2-7; TRBD1 aligns across 7 bases. The source of this sequence is a woman aged 30 to 39 with COVID-19, enrolled during active disease. CDR3 in amino acids: CASSTISTGTYEQYF. The CDR3 region has the DNA TGTGCCAGTAGTACCATTTCGACAGGGACCTACGAGCAGTACTTC.